Following are 15 T cell receptor beta chains from one sample sequenced in a study of blood T cell repertoires in COVID-19 (dated by TCRdb to 2020 to 2021). The library relied on the immunoSEQ multiplex PCR assay. Held by TCRdb, this immuneACCESS table contains in-frame sequences only and omits some clones. Under half of the omission traces to an unresolved V gene where checked; the cause of the rest is unknown. This sample gives about 380,000 clones in total; approximately 87% of them show up just once. The leading ten clones occupy about 1.5% of the sample. The source material was PBMCs or T cells enriched from blood (not recorded which). These receptors all stem from a young man who had recovered from COVID-19.

This chain joins TRBV7-2 and TRBJ1-2, with TRBD1 matching 11 bases. After removal of 5 bases from V and 1 base from J, the junction contained 6 bases not matched to a gene. This CDR3 is 16 amino acids long. The germline V gene has CDR1 SGHTA and CDR2 FQGNSA. The CDR3 sequence: CASSPGQGANNYGYTF. The CDR3, as DNA: TGTGCCAGCAGCCCCGGACAGGGGGCGAATAACTATGGCTACACCTTC.

The CDR3 DNA is TGTGCCAGCAGCTTATCGGGGGGGCGCGAAAAACTGTTTTTT. Its translation: CASSLSGGREKLFF. The V and J genes are TRBV7-9 and TRBJ1-4, with D tentatively TRBD1 (6 bases). The CDR3 is 14 residues long. V was shortened by 2 bases and J by 8 bases, with 12 bases between the two germline ends. CDR1 SEHNR and CDR2 FQNEAQ come from the germline V gene (reference sequence).

The chain employs TRBV4-3 and TRBJ1-3; TRBD1 aligns across 8 bases. The J segment lost 4 bases and the V segment lost 1 base, leaving 3 bases of the junction unmatched. In germline, CDR1 is LGHNA, CDR2 YSLEER. The CDR3 length is 15 residues. CDR3: CASSQGRQGGNTIYF. For the CDR3, the DNA is TGCGCCAGCAGCCAAGGGAGACAGGGGGGAAACACCATATATTTT.

The genes are TRBV5-6 and TRBJ2-1, with D tentatively TRBD1 (7 bases). V lost 4 bases and J lost 2, with 10 bases in between. Germline V CDR1 and CDR2: SGHDT, YYEEEE. CDR3 length: 14 amino acids. CDR3 nucleotides: TGTGCCAGCAGCCGCGGGACAGCCTACAATGAGCAGTTCTTC. It specifies CASSRGTAYNEQFF.

This clone was seen just once. The chain is built from TRBV5-4 and TRBJ2-7, with TRBD2 identical over 9 bases. The CDR3 has 16 residues. Losses at the gene ends were 0 bases for V and 7 bases for J; bases not matched to a gene: 11. Germline CDR1 and CDR2: SGHNT and YYREEE (reference sequence). CDR3 sequence reads: CASSLVGASGVGEQYF. The CDR3 nucleotides read TGTGCCAGCAGCTTGGTTGGGGCTAGCGGGGTTGGGGAGCAGTACTTC.

A single count supports this clone. The chain carries TRBV7-9 and TRBJ1-5, with D possibly TRBD1 on 6 matching bases. V was trimmed by 1 base and J by 7 bases, leaving 17 bases between them. CDR1 SEHNR and CDR2 FQNEAQ come from the germline V gene (reference sequence). There are 16 residues in the CDR3. CDR3 nucleotides: TGTGCCAGCAGCTTAGATTGGACAGATCCTACCCAGCCCCAGCATTTT. It codes for CASSLDWTDPTQPQHF.

This clone has ten or more counts. This sequence joins TRBV4-3 and TRBJ2-7; TRBD2 matches at 7 bases. Germline CDR1 and CDR2: LGHNA and YSLEER. Losses at the gene ends were 2 bases for V and 7 bases for J; bases not matched to a gene: 11. This CDR3 comprises 15 residues. The CDR3 sequence is CASSQNIRGGEEQYF. In DNA form, the CDR3 reads TGCGCCAGCAGCCAAAATATTCGTGGGGGGGAAGAGCAGTACTTC.

The chain carries TRBV18 and TRBJ2-3; possible D gene TRBD1, 5 bases. In germline, CDR1 is KGHSH, CDR2 LQKENI. Trimming left V 3 bases short and J 1 base short, with 17 bases between. There are 17 residues in the CDR3. CDR3 DNA: TGTGCCAGCTCACCGAGTTTACTCGGCAGGGGCACAGATACGCAGTATTTT. It encodes CASSPSLLGRGTDTQYF. The variable domain in full, completed from reference TRBV18 and TRBJ2-3, reads NAGVMQNPRHLVRRRGQEARLRCSPMKGHSHVYWYRQLPEEGLKFMVYLQKENIIDESGMPKERFSAEFPKEGPSILRIQQVVRGDSAAYFCASSPSLLGRGTDTQYFGPGTRLTVL.

The chain couples TRBV4-1 to TRBJ1-4; maybe TRBD1 (5 bases). CDR3 length equals 14 residues. V dropped 0 bases and J dropped 8 bases, with 10 bases sitting between them. Germline V CDR1 and CDR2: MGHRA, YSYEKL. CDR3: CASSQEDQGEKLFF. In DNA, the CDR3 is TGCGCCAGCAGCCAAGAGGATCAGGGCGAAAAACTGTTTTTT.

The V call is TRBV4-3, the J call TRBJ1-2; 9 bases match TRBD1. This CDR3 contains 21 residues. V trimming: 0 bases; J trimming: 3 bases; junction bases outside the gene matches: 20. CDR1 is LGHNA and CDR2 is YSLEER in the germline V gene. CDR3 sequence (DNA): TGCGCCAGCAGCCAAGATGCCCTATCCCACCTGTCGGGACAGGGTCACTATGGCTACACCTTC. Its translation is CASSQDALSHLSGQGHYGYTF.

The table lists this clone with a count of one. The V gene is TRBV7-2, the J gene TRBJ1-1; weak D call: TRBD1 (6 bases). Per germline, CDR1 SGHTA and CDR2 FQGNSA. This CDR3 comprises 14 residues. V was cut by 5 bases and J by 7 bases, with 17 bases left in between. CDR3 loop: CASSPGRDTFEAFF. CDR3 nucleotides: TGTGCCAGCAGCCCTGGCCGGGACACTTTTGAAGCTTTCTTT.

This chain connects TRBV5-1 to TRBJ1-1; possibly TRBD1 for D (6 bases). The CDR3 is 15 amino acids. V shed 4 bases and J shed 5 bases, with 18 bases lying between them. From germline, CDR1 is SGHRS and CDR2 YFSETQ. CDR3 loop: CASSELTGGQTEAFF. The DNA of the CDR3 is TGCGCCAGCAGCGAATTGACAGGTGGGCAGACTGAAGCTTTCTTT.

The V and J genes are TRBV9 and TRBJ2-7, with a possible D match to TRBD1 (6 bases). The CDR3 sequence is 13 residues long. V was shortened by 3 bases and J by 1 base, with 8 bases between the two germline ends. Per germline, CDR1 SGDLS and CDR2 YYNGEE. This CDR3 is CASSGQESYEQYF. CDR3 coding DNA: TGTGCCAGCAGCGGACAGGAGTCCTACGAGCAGTACTTC.

The V call is TRBV2, the J call TRBJ2-5, with D perhaps matching TRBD1 (6 bases). Trimming removed 6 bases from V and 5 bases from J, with 13 bases in between. Germline loops: CDR1 SNHLY, CDR2 FYNNEI. The CDR3 extends over 13 amino acids. The DNA for the CDR3 is TGTGCCAGCAGGGCAGACAGGATGGAGACCCAGTACTTC. Translating it yields CASRADRMETQYF.

The chain is built from TRBV4-1 and TRBJ1-2; 11 nucleotides agree with TRBD1. This CDR3 contains 19 residues. Germline loops: CDR1 MGHRA, CDR2 YSYEKL. The junction had 13 bases not matched to a gene; V was cut back by 1 base and J by 3 bases. The CDR3 coding sequence is TGCGCCAGCAGCCAAGTTTTTGGAAACCGGGACAGGGGGGACTATGGCTACACCTTC. Protein: CASSQVFGNRDRGDYGYTF.